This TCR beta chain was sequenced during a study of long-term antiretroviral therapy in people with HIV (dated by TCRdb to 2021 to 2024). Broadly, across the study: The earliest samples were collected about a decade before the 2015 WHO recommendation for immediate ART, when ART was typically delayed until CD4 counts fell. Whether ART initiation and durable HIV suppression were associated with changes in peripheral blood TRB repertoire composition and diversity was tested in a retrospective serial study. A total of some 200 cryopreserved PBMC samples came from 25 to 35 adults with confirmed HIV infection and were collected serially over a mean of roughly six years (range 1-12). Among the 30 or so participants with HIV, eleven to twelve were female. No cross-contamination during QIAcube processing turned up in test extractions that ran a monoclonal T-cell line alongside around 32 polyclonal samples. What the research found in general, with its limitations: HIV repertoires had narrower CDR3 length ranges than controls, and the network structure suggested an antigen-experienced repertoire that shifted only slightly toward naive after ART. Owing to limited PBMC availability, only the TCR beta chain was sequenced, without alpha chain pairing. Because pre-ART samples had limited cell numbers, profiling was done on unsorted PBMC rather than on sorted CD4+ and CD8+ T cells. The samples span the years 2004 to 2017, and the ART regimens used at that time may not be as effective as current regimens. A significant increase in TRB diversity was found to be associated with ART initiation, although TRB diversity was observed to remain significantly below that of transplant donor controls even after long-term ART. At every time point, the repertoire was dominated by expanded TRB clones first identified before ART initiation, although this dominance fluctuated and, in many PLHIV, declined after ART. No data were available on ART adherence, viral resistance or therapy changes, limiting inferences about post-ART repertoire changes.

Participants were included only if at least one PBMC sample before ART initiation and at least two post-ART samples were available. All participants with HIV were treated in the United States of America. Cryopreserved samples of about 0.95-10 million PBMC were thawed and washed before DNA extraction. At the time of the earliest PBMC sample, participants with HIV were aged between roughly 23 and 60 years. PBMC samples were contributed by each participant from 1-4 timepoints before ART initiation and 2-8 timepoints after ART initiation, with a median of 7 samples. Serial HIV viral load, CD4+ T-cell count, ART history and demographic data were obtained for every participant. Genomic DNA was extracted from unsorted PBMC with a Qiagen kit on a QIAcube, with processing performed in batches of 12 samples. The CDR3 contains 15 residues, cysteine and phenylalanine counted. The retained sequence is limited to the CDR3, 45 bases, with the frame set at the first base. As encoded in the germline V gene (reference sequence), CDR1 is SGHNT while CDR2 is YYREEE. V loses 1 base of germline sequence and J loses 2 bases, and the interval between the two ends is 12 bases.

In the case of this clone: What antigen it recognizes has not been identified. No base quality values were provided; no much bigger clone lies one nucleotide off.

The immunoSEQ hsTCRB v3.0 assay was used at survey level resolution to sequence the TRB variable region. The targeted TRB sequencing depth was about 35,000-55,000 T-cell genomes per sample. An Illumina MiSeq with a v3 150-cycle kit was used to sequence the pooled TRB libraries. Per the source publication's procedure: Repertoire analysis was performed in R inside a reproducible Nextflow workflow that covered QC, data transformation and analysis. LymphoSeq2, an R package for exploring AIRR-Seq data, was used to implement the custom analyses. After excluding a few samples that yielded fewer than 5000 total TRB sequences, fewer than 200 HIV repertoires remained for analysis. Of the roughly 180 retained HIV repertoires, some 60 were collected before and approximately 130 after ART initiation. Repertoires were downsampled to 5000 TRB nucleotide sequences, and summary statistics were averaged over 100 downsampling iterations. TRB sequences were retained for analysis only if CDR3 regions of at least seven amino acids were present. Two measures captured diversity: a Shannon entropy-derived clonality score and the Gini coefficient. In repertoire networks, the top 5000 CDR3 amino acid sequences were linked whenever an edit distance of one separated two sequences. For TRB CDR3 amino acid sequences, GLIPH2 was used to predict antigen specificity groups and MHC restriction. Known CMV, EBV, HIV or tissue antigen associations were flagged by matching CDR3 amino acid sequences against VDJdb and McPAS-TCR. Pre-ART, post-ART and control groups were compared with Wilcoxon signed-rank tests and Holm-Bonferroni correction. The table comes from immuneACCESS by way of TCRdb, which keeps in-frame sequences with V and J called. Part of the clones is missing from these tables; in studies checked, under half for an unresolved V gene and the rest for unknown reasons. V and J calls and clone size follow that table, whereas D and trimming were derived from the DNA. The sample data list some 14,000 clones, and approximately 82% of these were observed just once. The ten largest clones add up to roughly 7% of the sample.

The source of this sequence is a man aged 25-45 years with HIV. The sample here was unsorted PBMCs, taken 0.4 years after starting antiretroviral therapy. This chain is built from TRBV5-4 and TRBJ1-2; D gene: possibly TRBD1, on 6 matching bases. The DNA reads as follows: TGTGCCAGCAGCTTGAGCCCAGGGGAGAACTATGGCTACACCTTC. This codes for CASSLSPGENYGYTF.